The entry below gives a single TCR beta chain sequence along with its context. A much larger clone differs from this one at a single base, so this may be a read error. A single run covered 15-18 subjects with over 170 million TCR-beta sequences. TCRdb reprocessed the 5' RACE reads with MiXCR, giving one entry per CDR3 protein. Seen here are some 70,000 distinct CDR3 sequences, around 3.3% observed once, and the top ten hold about 3.5%. The germline V and J ends were trimmed by 9 bases and 10 bases, with 19 bases remaining between them. CDR3 length equals 13 residues. The sample is drawn from a study of neurological immune-mediated disorders.

The sequence was collected from a man aged 35-49 years with multiple sclerosis. Sequenced: PBMCs. The chain recombines TRBV12-3 or TRBV12-4 with TRBJ2-1; D remains unclear. CDR3: CARSIRLPQEQFF. CDR3 coding DNA: TGTGCCAGAAGTATCAGACTTCCTCAAGAGCAGTTCTTC.